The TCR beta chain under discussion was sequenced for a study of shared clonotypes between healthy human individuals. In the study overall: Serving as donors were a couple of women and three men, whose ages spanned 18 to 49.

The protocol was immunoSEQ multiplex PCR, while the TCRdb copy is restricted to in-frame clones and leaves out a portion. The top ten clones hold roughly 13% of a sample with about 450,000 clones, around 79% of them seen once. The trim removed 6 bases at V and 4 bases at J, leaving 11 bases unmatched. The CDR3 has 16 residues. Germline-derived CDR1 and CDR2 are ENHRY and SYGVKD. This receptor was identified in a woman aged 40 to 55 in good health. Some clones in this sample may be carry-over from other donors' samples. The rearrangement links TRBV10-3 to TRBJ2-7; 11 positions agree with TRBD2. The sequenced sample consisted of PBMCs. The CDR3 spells CAIRTGTSGAQYEQYF. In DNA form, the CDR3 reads TGTGCCATCAGGACCGGGACTAGCGGAGCTCAGTACGAGCAGTACTTC.